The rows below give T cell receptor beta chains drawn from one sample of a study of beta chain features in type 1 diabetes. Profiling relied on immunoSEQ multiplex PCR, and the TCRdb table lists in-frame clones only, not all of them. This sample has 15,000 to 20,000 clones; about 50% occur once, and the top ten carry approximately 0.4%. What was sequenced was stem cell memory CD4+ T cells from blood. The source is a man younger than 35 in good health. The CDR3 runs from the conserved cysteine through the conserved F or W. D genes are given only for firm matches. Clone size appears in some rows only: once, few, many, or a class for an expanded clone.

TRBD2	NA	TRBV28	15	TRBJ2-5	CASSFSGTLGETQYF	TGTGCCAGCAGTTTTAGCGGGACGCTGGGGGAGACCCAGTACTTC
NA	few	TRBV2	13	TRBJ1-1	CASSATANTEAFF	TGTGCCAGCAGCGCGACAGCGAACACTGAAGCTTTCTTT
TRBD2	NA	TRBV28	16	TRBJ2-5	CASFPTAASGALEQYF	TGTGCCAGCTTCCCCACAGCGGCTAGCGGGGCCCTAGAGCAGTACTTC
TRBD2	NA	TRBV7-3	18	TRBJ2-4	CASSPGLAGGRAKNIQYF	TGTGCCAGCAGCCCGGGACTAGCGGGGGGGCGGGCCAAAAACATTCAGTACTTC
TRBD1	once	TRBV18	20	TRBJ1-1	CASSPPKRDRGTSLNTEAFF	TGTGCCAGCTCACCACCTAAAAGGGACAGGGGGACTTCACTGAACACTGAAGCTTTCTTT
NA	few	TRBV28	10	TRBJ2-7	CASGQYEQYF	TGTGCCAGCGGCCAGTACGAGCAGTACTTC
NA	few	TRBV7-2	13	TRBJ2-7	CASSLEGWHEQYF	TGTGCCAGCAGCTTAGAGGGGTGGCACGAGCAGTACTTC
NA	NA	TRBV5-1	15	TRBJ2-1	CASSQVRGIRDEQFF	TGCGCCAGCAGCCAGGTACGCGGGATTAGGGATGAGCAGTTCTTC
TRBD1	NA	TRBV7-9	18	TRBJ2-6	CASSSTGTAFSGANVLTF	TGTGCCAGCAGCTCAACCGGGACAGCCTTCTCTGGGGCCAACGTCCTGACTTTC
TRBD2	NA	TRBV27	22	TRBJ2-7	CASSLTIIRVVGISGSSYEQYF	TGTGCCAGCAGTCTCACGATCATCAGGGTCGTGGGGATTAGCGGGAGCTCCTACGAGCAGTACTTC
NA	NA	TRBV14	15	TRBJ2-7	CASSPERDKGYEQYF	TGTGCCAGCAGCCCTGAAAGGGACAAGGGCTACGAGCAGTACTTC
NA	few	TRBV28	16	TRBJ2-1	CASSLYGSQGYNEQFF	TGTGCCAGCAGTTTATACGGGAGCCAGGGCTACAATGAGCAGTTCTTC
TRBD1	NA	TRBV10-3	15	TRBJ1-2	CAIHPGQGIIGGYTF	TGTGCCATCCATCCGGGACAGGGGATAATAGGTGGCTACACCTTC
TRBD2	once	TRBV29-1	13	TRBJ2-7	CSVEAELAGEQYF	TGCAGCGTTGAAGCAGAACTAGCGGGGGAGCAGTACTTC
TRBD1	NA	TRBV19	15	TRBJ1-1	CASQVMGQGRTEAFF	TGTGCCAGTCAGGTTATGGGACAGGGGCGTACTGAAGCTTTCTTT
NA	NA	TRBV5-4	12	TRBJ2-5	CASSFTGGEQYF	TGTGCCAGCAGCTTCACGGGCGGGGAGCAGTACTTC
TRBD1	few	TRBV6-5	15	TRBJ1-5	CASSPSGTDTRPQHF	TGTGCCAGCAGTCCCTCCGGGACAGACACCCGGCCCCAGCATTTT
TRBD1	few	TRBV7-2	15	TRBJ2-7	CASSLAGGAPYEQYF	TGTGCCAGCAGCTTAGCAGGGGGCGCCCCCTACGAGCAGTACTTC
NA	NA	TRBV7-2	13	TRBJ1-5	CASSLGPGQPQHF	TGTGCCAGCAGCTTAGGGCCGGGTCAGCCCCAGCATTTT
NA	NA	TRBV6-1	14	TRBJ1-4	CASTTGPTNEKLFF	TGTGCCAGCACGACAGGCCCAACTAATGAAAAACTGTTTTTT
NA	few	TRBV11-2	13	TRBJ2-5	CASSLQVRETQYF	TGTGCCAGCAGCTTACAGGTTCGGGAGACCCAGTACTTC
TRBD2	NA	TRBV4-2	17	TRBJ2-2	CASSQGLAGEGAGELFF	TGTGCCAGCAGCCAAGGGCTAGCGGGAGAGGGGGCCGGGGAGCTGTTTTTT
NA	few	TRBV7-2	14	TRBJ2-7	CASSSGTAYITIHF	TGTGCCAGCAGCAGCGGCACAGCGTACATAACCATACACTTC
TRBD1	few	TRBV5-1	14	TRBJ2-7	CASSVQQGDYEQYF	TGCGCCAGCAGCGTACAACAGGGGGACTACGAGCAGTACTTC
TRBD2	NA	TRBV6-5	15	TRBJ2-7	CASRARWGRAGEQYF	TGTGCCAGCAGAGCTAGGTGGGGGAGGGCCGGCGAGCAGTACTTC
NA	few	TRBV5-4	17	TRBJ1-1	CASSFLLDSLMNTEAFF	TGTGCCAGCAGCTTCCTCTTGGACAGCCTCATGAACACTGAAGCTTTCTTT
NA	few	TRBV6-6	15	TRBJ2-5	CASSYVRTIQETQYF	TGTGCCAGCAGTTACGTCAGAACAATCCAAGAGACCCAGTACTTC
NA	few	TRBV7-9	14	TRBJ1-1	CASSQQGGGTEAFF	TGTGCCAGCAGCCAACAGGGAGGGGGCACTGAAGCTTTCTTT
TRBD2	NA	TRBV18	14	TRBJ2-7	CASSPRGNSYEQYF	TGTGCCAGCTCACCGCGGGGGAACTCCTACGAGCAGTACTTC
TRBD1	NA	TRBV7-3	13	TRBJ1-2	CASSLYRGYGYTF	TGTGCCAGCAGCCTCTACAGGGGCTATGGCTACACCTTC
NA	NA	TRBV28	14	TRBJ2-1	CASSPDTAYNEQFF	TGTGCCAGCAGTCCAGACACAGCCTACAATGAGCAGTTCTTC
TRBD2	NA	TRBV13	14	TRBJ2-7	CASSLGTSGYEQYF	TGTGCCAGCAGCTTGGGGACTAGCGGCTACGAGCAGTACTTC
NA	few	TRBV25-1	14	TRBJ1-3	CASSEEGSGNTIYF	TGTGCCAGCAGTGAAGAGGGTTCTGGAAACACCATATATTTT
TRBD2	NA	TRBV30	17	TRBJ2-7	CAWRGGLAGGRSNEQYF	TGTGCCTGGAGGGGAGGACTAGCGGGAGGAAGGAGTAACGAGCAGTACTTC
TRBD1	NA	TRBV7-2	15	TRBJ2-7	CASSQDRGRSLEQYF	TGTGCCAGCAGCCAGGACAGGGGCAGGTCTCTCGAGCAGTACTTC
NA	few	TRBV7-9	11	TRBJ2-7	CASTQGYEQYF	TGTGCCAGTACACAGGGATACGAGCAGTACTTC
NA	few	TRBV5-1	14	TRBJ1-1	CASRSDSRITEAFF	TGCGCCAGCAGATCGGACAGCCGTATCACTGAAGCTTTCTTT
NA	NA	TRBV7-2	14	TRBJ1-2	CASSLLEGIYGYTF	TGTGCCAGCAGCTTATTAGAGGGCATCTATGGCTACACCTTC
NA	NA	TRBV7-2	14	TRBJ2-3	CASSPGLSTDTQYF	TGTGCCAGCAGCCCCGGACTAAGCACAGATACGCAGTATTTT
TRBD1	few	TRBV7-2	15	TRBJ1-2	CASSYNTGGVYGYTF	TGTGCCAGCAGCTACAATACAGGGGGCGTCTATGGCTACACCTTC
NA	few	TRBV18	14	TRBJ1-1	CASSPPARATEAFF	TGTGCCAGCTCACCCCCCGCCAGGGCCACTGAAGCTTTCTTT
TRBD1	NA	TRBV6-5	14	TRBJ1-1	CASSRDRMNTEAFF	TGTGCCAGCAGCCGGGACAGGATGAACACTGAAGCTTTCTTT